The present entry profiles one T cell receptor beta chain with its context. Its antigen is unidentified. The entry originates in a study of cytomegalovirus exposure and HLA in healthy donors. General study findings and limits: Among TCR sequences, most were rare, though some public TCRs appeared in many donors. Equally common other TCR beta chains were less clonally expanded than HLA-associated ones, a later analysis found.

PCR involved 60 Vbeta and 13 Jbeta primers. This table comes from immunoSEQ multiplex PCR, and its TCRdb copy is limited to in-frame clones, with some not included. This repertoire shows about 160,000 clones, around 74% found once; its top ten account for around 2.6%. Trimming took 5 bases from V and 4 from J, leaving 14 bases between them. Germline CDR1 reads GTSNPN; CDR2 reads SVGIG (reference sequence). The CDR3 has 13 residues. Material: PBMCs. The chain joins TRBV30 to TRBJ1-1; D possibly corresponds to TRBD1 (5 bases). The sequence was obtained from a female donor in good health and CMV-seronegative. The CDR3, as DNA: TGTGCCTGGGCGGTGGGGCCGGCCACTGAAGCTTTCTTT. This encodes CAWAVGPATEAFF. Variable domain in full (rest from reference TRBV30 and TRBJ1-1): SQTIHQWPATLVQPVGSPLSLECTVEGTSNPNLYWYRQAAGRGLQLLFYSVGIGQISSEVPQNLSASRPQDRQFILSSKKLLLSDSGFYLCAWAVGPATEAFFGQGTRLTVV.